Listed below are T cell receptor beta chains from one sample, sequenced in a study of T cells after yellow fever vaccination. TCRdb processed the 5' RACE reads anew with MiXCR; each CDR3 protein has one entry. The profile shows about 340,000 distinct CDR3 sequences, 7.5% to 9% of them singletons. The starting material was PBMCs, obtained on the day of the first yellow fever vaccination. The origin of the receptors is a man aged 18 to 30 who received the YFV17D yellow fever vaccine. CDR3s include the opening cysteine and the closing phenylalanine or tryptophan.

TRBV5-1	TRBJ1-2	CASSPDGRYGYTF
TRBV5-4	TRBJ1-1	CASSPDLGRTNTEAFF
TRBV7-9	TRBJ1-5	CASNQGGSNQPQHF
TRBV30	TRBJ2-7	CAWKPIAYEQYF
TRBV6-4	TRBJ1-3	CASSGTSGNTIYF
TRBV7-3	TRBJ2-1	CASSSQHRTGNNEQFF
TRBV20-1	TRBJ2-5	CSASGPLGETQYF
TRBV12-3/TRBV12-4	TRBJ2-2	CASSLFVAGDTGELFF
TRBV20-1	TRBJ2-1	CSAEGLAGGYNEQFF
TRBV7-2	TRBJ2-3	CASSLGRAPDTQYF
TRBV6-2/TRBV6-3	TRBJ1-6	CASSPLDRGGSPLHF
TRBV7-3	TRBJ2-6	CASSGGSGANVLTF
TRBV6-2/TRBV6-3	TRBJ1-1	CASSYYFDREAFF
TRBV27	TRBJ2-1	CASRSGETSRETIF
TRBV7-2	TRBJ1-3	CASSPLRGGSGNTIYF
TRBV7-9	TRBJ1-4	CASSSLGEEKLFF
TRBV14	TRBJ2-5	CASRIGDEAQYF
TRBV5-1	TRBJ2-2	CASSLILTGELFF
TRBV29-1	TRBJ2-5	CSVPGLAGGGETQNF
TRBV5-1	TRBJ2-2	CASNDRGPNTGELFF
TRBV10-2	TRBJ2-1	CASNPGQGAHNEQFF
TRBV12-3/TRBV12-4	TRBJ2-4	CASSLGERDIQYF
TRBV7-3	TRBJ2-3	CASSRTGGYTDTQYF
TRBV27	TRBJ2-5	CASRRAGRGETQYF
TRBV9	TRBJ1-2	CASSAEAGKEFYGYTF
TRBV20-1	TRBJ2-5	CSASTQETQYF
TRBV4-1	TRBJ2-3	CASSPQTGVSDTQYF
TRBV5-1	TRBJ2-2	CASTFTSSRGTGELFF
TRBV20-1	TRBJ2-3	CSADTGGPQYF
TRBV3-1	TRBJ2-5	CASERQAVRETQYF
TRBV29-1	TRBJ2-1	CSAGGRGAKNEQFF
TRBV5-1	TRBJ1-4	CASSLLGSEEKLFF
TRBV4-2	TRBJ2-6	CASSQDSGQGRTGANVLTF
TRBV11-2	TRBJ2-3	CASSLDIRGATDTQYF
TRBV9	TRBJ1-2	CASRPVGAEGSYGYTF
TRBV7-2	TRBJ2-3	CASSLGQATDTQYF
TRBV25-1	TRBJ2-3	CASSGYRGTDTQYF
TRBV6-2/TRBV6-3	TRBJ2-5	CASSYARYDQETQYF
TRBV5-1	TRBJ2-2	CASSPDPNTGELFF
TRBV20-1	TRBJ2-7	CSARDGGGFVQYF
TRBV4-3	TRBJ2-1	CASSQVGTGGSYNEQFF
TRBV18	TRBJ1-6	CASSIVRRSLSSYNSPLHF
TRBV12-5	TRBJ2-7	CASGLGQGYEQYF
TRBV6-1	TRBJ2-2	CASGEGQRAGELFF
TRBV10-3	TRBJ1-1	CASTGPLNTEAFF
TRBV4-3	TRBJ1-3	CASSQGFRDRGISGNTIYF
TRBV6-1	TRBJ1-5	CASRRQLDQPQHF